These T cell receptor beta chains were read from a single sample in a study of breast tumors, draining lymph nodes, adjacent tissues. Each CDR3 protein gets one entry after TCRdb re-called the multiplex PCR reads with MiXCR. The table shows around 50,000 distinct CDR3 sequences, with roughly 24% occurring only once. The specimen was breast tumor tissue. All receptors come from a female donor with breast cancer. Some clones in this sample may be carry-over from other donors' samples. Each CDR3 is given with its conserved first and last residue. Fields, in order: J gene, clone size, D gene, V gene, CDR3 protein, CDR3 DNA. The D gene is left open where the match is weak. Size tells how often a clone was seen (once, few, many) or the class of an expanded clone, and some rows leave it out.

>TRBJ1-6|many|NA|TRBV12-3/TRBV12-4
CASSPGRSYNSPLHF
TGTGCCAGCAGTCCAGGACGGTCTTATAATTCACCCCTCCACTTT
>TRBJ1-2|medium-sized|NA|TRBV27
CASSFGTSNYGYTF
TGTGCCAGCAGTTTTGGGACCAGCAACTATGGCTACACCTTC
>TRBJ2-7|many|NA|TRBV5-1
CASQDSGSYEQYF
TGCGCCAGTCAGGATTCCGGCTCCTACGAGCAGTACTTC
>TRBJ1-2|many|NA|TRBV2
CASSEGDGGYTF
TGTGCCAGCAGTGAAGGTGACGGAGGCTACACCTTC
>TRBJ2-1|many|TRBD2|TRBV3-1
CASSQDIGLAFF
TGTGCCAGCAGCCAAGATATCGGACTAGCGTTCTTC
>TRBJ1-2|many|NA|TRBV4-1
CASSQERGRTRMADGYTF
TGCGCCAGCAGCCAAGAACGGGGACGCACAAGGATGGCTGACGGCTACACCTTC
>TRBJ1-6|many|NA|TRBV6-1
CASSEIGVSYNSPLHF
TGTGCCAGCAGTGAAATAGGGGTCTCCTATAATTCACCCCTCCACTTT
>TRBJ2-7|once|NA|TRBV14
CASSSPHDDYEQYF
TGTGCCAGCAGCTCCCCGCATGATGACTACGAGCAGTACTTC
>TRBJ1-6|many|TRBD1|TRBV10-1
CASSPQGAKSYNSPLHF
TGCGCCAGCAGTCCACAGGGGGCAAAATCCTATAATTCACCCCTCCACTTT
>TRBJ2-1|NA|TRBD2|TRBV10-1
CASSESVLAGNEQFF
TGCGCCAGCAGTGAGTCGGTACTAGCGGGAAATGAGCAGTTCTTC
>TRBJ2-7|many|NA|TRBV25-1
CATGDNAYEQYF
TGTGCCACCGGGGACAACGCCTACGAGCAGTACTTC
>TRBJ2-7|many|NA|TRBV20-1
CSARDIGGSFSYEQYF
TGCAGTGCTAGAGATATAGGGGGAAGTTTTAGCTACGAGCAGTACTTC
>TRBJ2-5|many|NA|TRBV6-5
CASSHNAPGNGETQYF
TGTGCCAGCAGCCATAACGCTCCGGGGAACGGAGAGACCCAGTACTTC
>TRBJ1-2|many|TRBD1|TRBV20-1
CSATRQGYGYTF
TGCAGTGCCACTAGACAGGGTTATGGCTACACCTTC
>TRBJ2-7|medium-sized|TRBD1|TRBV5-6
CASSSLSTGVFSYEQYF
TGTGCCAGCAGCTCCCTATCTACAGGGGTATTCTCCTACGAGCAGTACTTC
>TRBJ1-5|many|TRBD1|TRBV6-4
CAGGQGNQPQHF
TGTGCCGGGGGACAGGGCAATCAGCCCCAGCATTTT
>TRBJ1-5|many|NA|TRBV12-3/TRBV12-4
CASSHRDQPQHF
TGTGCCAGCAGTCACAGGGATCAGCCCCAGCATTTT
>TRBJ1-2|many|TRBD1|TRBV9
CASSVQDRAKIGGYTF
TGTGCCAGCAGCGTTCAGGACAGGGCGAAGATTGGTGGCTACACCTTC
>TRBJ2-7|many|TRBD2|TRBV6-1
CASIQRGVYEQYF
TGTGCCAGCATTCAGCGGGGGGTCTACGAGCAGTACTTC
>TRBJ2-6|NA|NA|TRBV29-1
CSVMSSSGANVLTF
TGCAGCGTGATGAGCTCCTCTGGGGCCAACGTCCTGACTTTC
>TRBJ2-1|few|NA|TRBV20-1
CSARGDTSSYNEQFF
TGCAGTGCTAGAGGGGACACCAGCTCCTACAATGAGCAGTTCTTC
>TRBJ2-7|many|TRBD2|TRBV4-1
CASSLQLAAYEQYF
TGCGCCAGCAGCCTCCAACTAGCGGCCTACGAGCAGTACTTC
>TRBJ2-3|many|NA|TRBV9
CASSGKVPTDTQYF
TGTGCCAGCAGCGGGAAGGTCCCCACAGATACGCAGTATTTT
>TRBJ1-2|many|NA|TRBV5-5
CASSSGGAGYGYTF
TGTGCCAGCAGCTCGGGGGGGGCAGGTTATGGCTACACCTTC
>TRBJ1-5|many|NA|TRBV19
CASARGNNQPQHF
TGTGCCAGTGCCAGGGGAAATAATCAGCCCCAGCATTTT
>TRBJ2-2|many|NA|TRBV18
CASSRVRNTGELFF
TGTGCCAGCTCACGCGTGAGGAACACCGGGGAGCTGTTTTTT
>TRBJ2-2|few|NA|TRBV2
CASRDSGPGELFF
TGTGCCAGCAGGGACTCTGGTCCCGGGGAGCTGTTTTTT
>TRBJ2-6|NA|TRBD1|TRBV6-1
CAGSTQGVSGANVLTF
TGTGCCGGCAGCACACAGGGGGTCTCTGGAGCCAACGTCCTGACTTTC
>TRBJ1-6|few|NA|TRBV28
CASSLLGRVGSPLHF
TGTGCCAGCAGTTTATTAGGGAGGGTCGGTTCACCCCTCCACTTT
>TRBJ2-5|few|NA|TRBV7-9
CASSLGTTPARTQYF
TGTGCCAGCAGCTTAGGGACGACCCCGGCCCGGACCCAGTACTTC
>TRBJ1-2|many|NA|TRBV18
CASSLERDYGYTF
TGTGCCAGCTCACTAGAGAGGGACTATGGCTACACCTTC
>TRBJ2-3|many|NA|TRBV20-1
CSARGTGAGSKYF
TGCAGTGCTAGGGGGACTGGGGCTGGGAGTAAGTATTTT
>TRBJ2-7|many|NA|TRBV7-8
CASSLVGGGSEQYF
TGTGCCAGCAGCTTAGTCGGGGGTGGCTCGGAGCAGTACTTC
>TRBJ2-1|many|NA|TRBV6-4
CASSDSLAGEQFF
TGTGCCAGCAGTGACTCACTAGCAGGAGAGCAGTTCTTC
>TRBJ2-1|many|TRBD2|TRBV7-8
CASSLGTSGTYNEQFF
TGTGCCAGCAGCCTCGGGACTAGCGGGACCTACAATGAGCAGTTCTTC
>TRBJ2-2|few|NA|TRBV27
CASSYSGWAYTGELFF
TGTGCCAGCAGCTACTCAGGGTGGGCGTACACCGGGGAGCTGTTTTTT
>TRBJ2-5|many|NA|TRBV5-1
CASSLLVGGGQETQYF
TGCGCCAGCAGCTTGCTTGTAGGTGGGGGACAAGAGACCCAGTACTTC
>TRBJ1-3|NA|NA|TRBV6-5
CASSSQDATYF
TGTGCCAGCAGTTCCCAAGACGCCACATATTTT
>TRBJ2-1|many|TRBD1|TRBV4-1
CASSHPSGQGIPNEQFF
TGCGCCAGCAGCCATCCATCCGGACAGGGGATTCCCAATGAGCAGTTCTTC
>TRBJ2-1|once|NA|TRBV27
CASTATDYNEQFF
TGTGCCAGCACCGCGACGGATTACAATGAGCAGTTCTTC
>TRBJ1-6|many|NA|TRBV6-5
CASTPGQNSPLHF
TGTGCCAGCACACCAGGACAGAATTCACCCCTCCACTTT
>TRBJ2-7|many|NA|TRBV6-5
CASSPTGAYEQYF
TGTGCCAGCAGCCCGACTGGTGCCTACGAGCAGTACTTC
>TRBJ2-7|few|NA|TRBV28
CASSFSVSYEQYF
TGTGCCAGCAGCTTCTCGGTCTCCTACGAGCAGTACTTC
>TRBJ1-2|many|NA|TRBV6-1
CAARGATYGYTF
TGTGCTGCTAGGGGGGCTACCTATGGCTACACCTTC
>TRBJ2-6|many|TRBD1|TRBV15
CATSSKTGAGANVLTF
TGTGCCACCAGCAGTAAAACAGGGGCTGGGGCCAACGTCCTGACTTTC
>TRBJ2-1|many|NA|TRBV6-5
CASSYLSDPNNEQFF
TGTGCCAGCAGTTACCTTTCAGACCCGAACAATGAGCAGTTCTTC
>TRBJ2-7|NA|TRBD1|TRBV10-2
CASKTGGHEQYF
TGCGCCAGCAAGACAGGGGGCCACGAGCAGTACTTC
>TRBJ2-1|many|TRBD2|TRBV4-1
CASSPSTSGDYNEQFF
TGCGCCAGCAGCCCATCGACTAGCGGGGATTACAATGAGCAGTTCTTC
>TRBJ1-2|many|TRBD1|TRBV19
CASSITQGGYGYTF
TGTGCCAGTAGTATAACACAGGGGGGCTATGGCTACACCTTC